These 10 T cell receptor beta chains were all obtained from the same sample, sequenced in a study of radiation and T cells in renal cell carcinoma. The table came from immunoSEQ multiplex PCR; TCRdb's copy has only in-frame clones and leaves some out. The sample has 120,000 or so clones, around 80% seen once; the top ten hold roughly 6%. The time point is: blood 2 weeks post-SBRT. This sample's treatment: 15 Gy SBRT to primary tumor, nephrectomy 4 weeks later. The input for sequencing was blood, taken from a patient whose treatment included radiotherapy and nephrectomy. Receptor source: a man over 45 with renal cell carcinoma.

The chain links TRBV7-9 to TRBJ2-3, with 10 bases fitting TRBD1. Germline CDR1 reads SEHNR; CDR2 reads FQNEAQ (reference sequence). The length of the CDR3 is 16 residues. Trimming at V came to 4 bases and at J to 4 bases, leaving 8 bases not matched to a gene. In nucleotides, the CDR3 is TGTGCCAGCAGCTCTGTGGGGACAGGGGTGGCAGATACGCAGTATTTT. Protein sequence: CASSSVGTGVADTQYF.

The rearrangement links TRBV9 to TRBJ2-1; TRBD2 is a possible D gene (5 bases). V lost 5 bases to trimming and J lost 6 bases, with 21 bases between them. CDR3 length: 16 residues. Germline V gives CDR1 SGDLS, CDR2 YYNGEE. The DNA of the CDR3 is TGTGCCAGCAGTCGTAGAGAGGGTAACCCTGGCAATGAGCAGTTCTTC. Its translation is CASSRREGNPGNEQFF.

The CDR3 region is CARTSGVYNEQFF. The CDR3 bases are TGTGCCAGGACTAGCGGGGTTTACAATGAGCAGTTCTTC. This chain links TRBV2 with TRBJ2-1; TRBD2 matches at 11 bases. This CDR3 comprises 13 residues. The germline gives CDR1 SNHLY, CDR2 FYNNEI. V trimming: 9 bases; J trimming: 4 bases; junction bases outside the gene matches: 2.

This chain links TRBV28 with TRBJ2-7; TRBD1 matches at 9 bases. The ends lost 7 bases at V and 10 bases at J; junction bases unmatched: 11. Germline V gene data show CDR1 as MDHEN and CDR2 as SYDVKM. This CDR3 has 13 residues. CDR3 in DNA: TGTGCCAGCACCCGACAGGGGGTCCCGGGACAGTACTTC. It codes for CASTRQGVPGQYF.

The genes are TRBV5-6 and TRBJ2-3; no reliable D call. The CDR3 length is 13 residues. The V end lost 7 bases, the J end lost 2 bases, and 11 bases lay between the germline ends. CDR1 and CDR2 (germline): SGHDT, YYEEEE. Here the CDR3 DNA reads TGTGCCAGCCACTACGATAACACAGATACGCAGTATTTT. Translated, it gives CASHYDNTDTQYF.

The chain has TRBV4-3 and TRBJ2-2, with unresolved D. Germline values: CDR1 LGHNA, CDR2 YSLEER. Trimming cost V 1 base and J 2 bases, with 5 bases left between them. There are 14 residues in the CDR3. The CDR3 region has the DNA TGCGCCAGCAGCCAAGCCTTTAACACCGGGGAGCTGTTTTTT. It is translated as CASSQAFNTGELFF.

CDR3 residues: CASSLGRYTEAFF. CDR3 bases: TGCGCCAGCAGCTTGGGACGGTACACTGAAGCTTTCTTT. This chain links TRBV5-1 with TRBJ1-1; D unresolved. The germline V gene encodes CDR1 SGHRS and CDR2 YFSETQ. The V end was cut by 0 bases, the J end by 3 bases, with 6 bases between. This CDR3 is built from 13 residues.

The chain links TRBV9 to TRBJ2-7; 8 bases are a match to TRBD2. The CDR3 has 15 amino acids. Trimming took 0 bases from V and 5 from J; bases not matched to a gene: 7. CDR1 and CDR2 from the germline V gene are SGDLS and YYNGEE. For the CDR3, the DNA is TGTGCCAGCAGCGTAGAGGGTAGCGGGAACCACGAGCAGTACTTC. Amino acid sequence: CASSVEGSGNHEQYF.

J is TRBJ1-3 and V is TRBV7-2; 9 bases align to TRBD1. The CDR3 extends over 17 amino acids. The trim removed 5 bases at V and 0 bases at J, leaving 8 bases unmatched. Looked up from germline, CDR1 is SGHTA and CDR2 is FQGNSA. CDR3: CASSIVGTGFSGNTIYF. The CDR3 nucleotides read TGTGCCAGCAGCATCGTCGGGACAGGGTTCTCTGGAAACACCATATATTTT.

This clone was observed many times. This chain links TRBV9 with TRBJ2-1, with D possibly TRBD2 on 5 matching bases. V lost 5 bases and J 0 bases, leaving 18 bases between the germline ends. This CDR3 spans 17 amino acids. CDR1 is SGDLS, CDR2 YYNGEE, per germline. CDR3 protein: CASSQTTGKSSYNEQFF. CDR3 bases: TGTGCCAGCAGTCAAACTACCGGGAAAAGCTCCTACAATGAGCAGTTCTTC.